This TCR beta chain emerged from a study of blood T cell repertoires in COVID-19 (dated by TCRdb to 2020 to 2022). Regarding the complete study: Samples from collaborators originated in the United States, Italy and Spain and spanned both the acute and convalescent phases of COVID-19. Subjects who had been exposed to COVID-19, were actively infected with it, or had recovered from it provided the deeply sampled blood TCRbeta repertoires that made up the dataset. The repertoires were released in a freely available public database intended as a resource for research on the immune response to SARS-CoV-2. Sample metadata almost always included a de-identified subject ID, COVID-19 status, age in years and sex. The prospective study material was composed of cDNA or gDNA derived from T cells, B-cell-depleted T cells, or PBMCs. Samples were obtained from the ongoing ImmuneRACE study (first 160 participants) and from 1,254 subjects provided by 6 global collaborators. Where available, HLA class I and class II types were obtained from metadata supplied by the sample provider rather than from assay-based typing. The research as a whole found: Clinical and demographic metadata were provided uncurated, with the amount varying by source and participant.

TCRbeta CDR3 regions were amplified from genomic DNA by means of the immunoSEQ Assay, a bias-controlled multiplex PCR. The published analysis was carried out like this. Nucleated cell counts per sample were estimated from amplification of reference gene primers within the assay. To quantify the absolute abundance of each unique TCRbeta CDR3 rearrangement, sequence reads were collapsed and filtered. For each sample, productive Simpson clonality was calculated by taking the square root of Simpson's diversity index across productive rearrangements. The clones in this table, taken by TCRdb from immuneACCESS, are in-frame only. Not every clone is retained; where verified, under half of the shortfall comes from an unresolved V gene, and the cause of the rest is unknown. The V and J calls and clone size were taken over from that table, and D and trimming were inferred from the DNA. Here the sample has approximately 220,000 clones; less than 90% occur a single time. Of the sample, roughly 5.3% falls within the top ten clones.

On this clone: Its recognized antigen is unknown. No clone much larger than this one lies a single base away; base qualities are absent.

Trimming at the junction amounts to 3 bases on V and 2 bases on J, and the germline ends lie 11 bases apart. The germline V gene yields SNHLY for CDR1 and FYNNEI for CDR2. The CDR3 contains 15 residues, cysteine and phenylalanine counted. The DNA shown is the 45-base CDR3, in frame from base 1. A second Seattle source provided samples from volunteer blood donors who had recovered from COVID-19. Whole blood was collected in K2EDTA tubes by collaborating institutions according to the institutions' own protocols. For TCRbeta analysis, collaborators shipped samples as frozen whole blood, isolated PBMCs, or DNA extracted from either of those sample types.

The sequence is built from TRBV2 and TRBJ1-5; TRBD1 could be the D gene, as 6 bases match. Sequenced material: peripheral blood. This sequence was found in a woman aged 55-70 years who had recovered from COVID-19. The bases are TGTGCCAGCAGTGAGTACAGGGTCGGCAATCAGCCCCAGCATTTT. Translated, it gives CASSEYRVGNQPQHF.